This T cell receptor beta chain appears in the sequencing data of a study of beta chain features in type 1 diabetes. Overall study results and limits: Among patients with Type 1 diabetes, TCRB CDR3s were moderately but significantly shorter in every one of the four CD4+ subsets.

Expressed TCRB transcripts got sequenced, as all isolated RNA was reverse transcribed. Produced via immunoSEQ multiplex PCR; TCRdb's table is partial and in-frame only. The table includes approximately 300,000 clones, approximately 10% detected once. As for this clone: What it binds is not known.

CD45RO/CCR7/CD25/CD127/CD95/CD27 separated CD4+ naive, central memory, regulatory and stem cell-like memory cells by sorting. Unmatched junction bases numbered 22, after V lost 5 bases and J lost 5 bases. CDR1 is SGHTA and CDR2 is FQGNSA in the germline V gene. CDR3 size: 19 residues. This receptor was taken from a woman aged 25 to 39 in good health. This chain joins TRBV7-2 and TRBJ2-7, with 9 nucleotides matching TRBD2. The sequenced sample consisted of naive CD4+ T cells from blood. CDR3 DNA sequence: TGTGCCAGCAGCCGGATGGGTTTTCTAGCGGGGCGGTATTCCAACGAGCAGTACTTC. Protein: CASSRMGFLAGRYSNEQYF.